The rows below give T cell receptor beta chains drawn from one sample of a study of cytomegalovirus exposure and HLA in healthy donors. Here immunoSEQ multiplex PCR was the method, and the copy in TCRdb shows in-frame clones only, minus some. The sample contains some 140,000 clones, around 75% of which appear only once. The specimen was PBMCs. All receptors come from a man under 40 in good health and CMV-seronegative. Both conserved end residues are part of each CDR3. D genes are given only for firm matches. Clone sizes are given selectively: once, few, many, or a class where the clone is expanded.

TGCGCCAGCAGCCACAGGGACAGGCAAAACACTGAAGCTTTCTTT,CASSHRDRQNTEAFF,TRBV4-1,TRBD1,NA,TRBJ1-1
TGTGCCAGCAGCAGGCGGGAGGGCCGTAATGAGCAGTTCTTC,CASSRREGRNEQFF,TRBV5-6,TRBD2,once,TRBJ2-1
TGTGCCTGGAGTACCGGGACAGTCAATCAGCCCCAGCATTTT,CAWSTGTVNQPQHF,TRBV30,TRBD1,NA,TRBJ1-5
TGTGCTAGTGGTTTGGGGGGACAGCCGTACCAAGAGACCCAGTACTTC,CASGLGGQPYQETQYF,TRBV12-5,TRBD1,NA,TRBJ2-5
TGCGCCAGCAGCTCTTCCGGGACAGGGACCTACAATGAGCAGTTCTTC,CASSSSGTGTYNEQFF,TRBV5-1,TRBD1,NA,TRBJ2-1
TGTGCCAGCAGCTTGTGGCAGGGGATACTGAACACTGAAGCTTTCTTT,CASSLWQGILNTEAFF,TRBV5-6,NA,NA,TRBJ1-1
TGTGCCAGTAGTATAGCCGGGACAACGACTTACGAGCAGTACTTC,CASSIAGTTTYEQYF,TRBV19,NA,NA,TRBJ2-7
TGCGCCAGCAGCCTCAGGGGCCTGAACACTGAAGCTTTCTTT,CASSLRGLNTEAFF,TRBV5-1,NA,NA,TRBJ1-1
TGTGCCTGGAAAAGAAAGACAGAGAACTATGGCTACACCTTC,CAWKRKTENYGYTF,TRBV30,NA,NA,TRBJ1-2
TGTGCCAGCAGCACCCGGGACAACATGAACACTGAAGCTTTCTTT,CASSTRDNMNTEAFF,TRBV7-9,NA,NA,TRBJ1-1
TGCGCCAGCAGCTTGGGTTATGGGGGGATGAGTGAGCAGTTCTTC,CASSLGYGGMSEQFF,TRBV5-1,NA,NA,TRBJ2-1
TGCGCCAGCAGCCAAGGGACTAGCGGGTGGTTGGGCTCCACAGATACGCAGTATTTT,CASSQGTSGWLGSTDTQYF,TRBV4-1,TRBD2,NA,TRBJ2-3
TGTGCCAGCAGCCTCCACTCCGGGACAGGGAGGTCTGAAGCTTTCTTT,CASSLHSGTGRSEAFF,TRBV4-2,TRBD1,few,TRBJ1-1
TGTGCCTGGAGCCGTCCAGGGGGGAAGGCTTTCTTT,CAWSRPGGKAFF,TRBV30,TRBD1,few,TRBJ1-1
TGTGCCAGCTCACCACAGGACAGCGCCTCAAATCGTTATGGCTACACCTTC,CASSPQDSASNRYGYTF,TRBV18,NA,NA,TRBJ1-2
TGCGCCAGCAGCTTGGGTGGGACAGGGGAACAAGAGACCCAGTACTTC,CASSLGGTGEQETQYF,TRBV5-1,TRBD1,NA,TRBJ2-5
TGCGCCAGCAACCCCGACAGGGCGAACACTGAAGCTTTCTTT,CASNPDRANTEAFF,TRBV5-1,TRBD1,few,TRBJ1-1
TGTGCCAGCAGCCCCCTGGGGACAGAATATGGCTACACCTTC,CASSPLGTEYGYTF,TRBV5-6,TRBD1,NA,TRBJ1-2
TGTGCCAGCTCACCACGAGACAGTAACTATGGCTACACCTTC,CASSPRDSNYGYTF,TRBV18,NA,NA,TRBJ1-2
TGTGCCAGCAGCCTAATGGACAGGGGAGGGACCCAGTACTTC,CASSLMDRGGTQYF,TRBV6-5,TRBD1,NA,TRBJ2-5
TGTGCCAGCAGTTACGTCGGAGGGACGCCCGAAAATGAGCAGTTCTTC,CASSYVGGTPENEQFF,TRBV6-5,NA,NA,TRBJ2-1
TGTGCCAGCAGTTACTCTTCCGGGAGCGATGAGCAGTTCTTC,CASSYSSGSDEQFF,TRBV6-5,NA,few,TRBJ2-1
TGCGCCAGCAGCCAAGGGGGTCAGGGGATTCGGTACGAGCAGTACTTC,CASSQGGQGIRYEQYF,TRBV4-1,NA,NA,TRBJ2-7
TGTGCCAGCAACGAGTTCGACAGGGCGGCGCAGCCCCAGCATTTT,CASNEFDRAAQPQHF,TRBV28,TRBD1,NA,TRBJ1-5
TGTGCCAGTAGTATAGATAGCGGGGGGACCACAGATACGCAGTATTTT,CASSIDSGGTTDTQYF,TRBV19,TRBD2,NA,TRBJ2-3
TGTGCCAGCAGCGCCAGGGACTACCAAGAGACCCAGTACTTC,CASSARDYQETQYF,TRBV5-4,NA,NA,TRBJ2-5
TGCAGCGTTCCCCTTTCCCGGGTTGTGGAGACCCAGTACTTC,CSVPLSRVVETQYF,TRBV29-1,NA,NA,TRBJ2-5
TGTGCCAGCAGTTTCGGGGGGGCGGAAGAGACCCAGTACTTC,CASSFGGAEETQYF,TRBV28,TRBD2,NA,TRBJ2-5
TGCGCCAGCAGCCTTTTTACAGGGGCAGATACGCAGTATTTT,CASSLFTGADTQYF,TRBV5-1,TRBD1,NA,TRBJ2-3
TGTGCCAGCAGCGTAGATCAGGGCTCTGGAAACACCATATATTTT,CASSVDQGSGNTIYF,TRBV9,NA,NA,TRBJ1-3
TGTGCCTGGAGTGGGGGACAAGTTAGGAGCAATGAGCAGTTCTTC,CAWSGGQVRSNEQFF,TRBV30,NA,NA,TRBJ2-1
TGTGCCAGCAGTGAATCCGGCAGGGGGCTGAACGAGCAGTACTTC,CASSESGRGLNEQYF,TRBV25-1,TRBD1,NA,TRBJ2-7
TGTGCCAGCAGCAGGACGGACTCCCGCACAGATACGCAGTATTTT,CASSRTDSRTDTQYF,TRBV7-9,NA,NA,TRBJ2-3
TGTGCCAGTACCACCGGGGGGGGCGGATACAATGAGCAGTTCTTC,CASTTGGGGYNEQFF,TRBV19,TRBD2,once,TRBJ2-1
TGCGCCAGCAGCCCAGCGGGATCCGGGACAGGTGTCGAAAAACTGTTTTTT,CASSPAGSGTGVEKLFF,TRBV5-1,TRBD1,NA,TRBJ1-4
TGTGCCAGCAGCTACTCAGGGTTTGCGGGGGAGACCCAGTACTTC,CASSYSGFAGETQYF,TRBV5-4,NA,once,TRBJ2-5
TGTGCCAGTAGTATAACGGACAGCCCCCGAGGTGAGACGGATGGCTACACCTTC,CASSITDSPRGETDGYTF,TRBV19,NA,NA,TRBJ1-2
TGTGCCAGCAGCAAAGGGGTATTAGAAAAGATGAACACTTCAATCGGACATGAAGCTTTCTTT,CASSKGVLEKMNTSIGHEAFF,TRBV21-1,NA,few,TRBJ1-1
TGTGCCTGGAGTGTAGGACTAGCGGGGGGTAATGAGCAGTTCTTC,CAWSVGLAGGNEQFF,TRBV30,TRBD2,NA,TRBJ2-1
TGTGCCAGCAGTTTATCGAGGGCCAGCGCTTATGGCTACACCTTC,CASSLSRASAYGYTF,TRBV27,NA,NA,TRBJ1-2
TGTGCCAGCAGCCAAGACTATAACCAAGAGACCCAGTACTTC,CASSQDYNQETQYF,TRBV7-2,NA,NA,TRBJ2-5
TGTGCCACCAGCAGGGGGGCAGGACTTGCCTACGAGCAGTACTTC,CATSRGAGLAYEQYF,TRBV15,NA,NA,TRBJ2-7
TGTTCCAGCAGCTTAGGCCAGGGGACTGAAGCTTTCTTT,CSSSLGQGTEAFF,TRBV7-9,NA,NA,TRBJ1-1
TGCAGCGTTGGGAGCTTACTAATGAACACTGAAGCTTTCTTT,CSVGSLLMNTEAFF,TRBV29-1,NA,NA,TRBJ1-1
TGTGCCAGCAGTTACTCTAAGGGGGCGCAATCCTACGAGCAGTACTTC,CASSYSKGAQSYEQYF,TRBV6-5,TRBD1,NA,TRBJ2-7
TGTGCCAGCTTACAGGGCCCCACCACGCACACCGGGGAGCTGTTTTTT,CASLQGPTTHTGELFF,TRBV18,NA,NA,TRBJ2-2
TGTGCCAGCAGACCGATGCGGGACAGGGGGCGAAGGAACTATGGCTACACCTTC,CASRPMRDRGRRNYGYTF,TRBV5-6,TRBD1,once,TRBJ1-2
TGCAGCGGTCAGGGGGCTCGGGGGAACACTGAAGCTTTCTTT,CSGQGARGNTEAFF,TRBV29-1,TRBD1,NA,TRBJ1-1